Below, one T cell receptor (beta chain) is given with its context. This entry comes from a study of cytomegalovirus exposure and HLA in healthy donors. The PCR ran on 60 Vbeta and 13 Jbeta primers. In the original analysis: Approximately 11 million of tens of millions of unique TCR beta chains were shared, per a later count. Sequencing used immunoSEQ multiplex PCR; TCRdb keeps in-frame clones, though not all of them. V and J calls plus clone size are reproduced from that table; the DNA served to infer D and trimming. The table has about 180,000 clones, roughly 81% seen once. Healthy bone marrow donors made up the donor group. Looked up from germline, CDR1 is LGHNA and CDR2 is YNFKEQ. The V end was cut by 3 bases, the J end by 6 bases, with 17 bases between. This CDR3 spans 16 amino acids.

The rearrangement joins TRBV4-2 to TRBJ1-4, with D perhaps TRBD1 (5 bases). The TCR comes from a woman between 18 and 30 years old in good health and CMV-seropositive. The specimen sequenced was PBMCs. The DNA for the CDR3 is TGTGCCAGCAGCCAGATGCAAGCGGGGGGGGATGAAAAACTGTTTTTT. It yields the protein CASSQMQAGGDEKLFF.